The 30 T cell receptor beta chains in this list originate from one sample, sequenced in a study of blood T cell repertoires in COVID-19. The method was immunoSEQ multiplex PCR; TCRdb's version includes in-frame clones alone and lacks a portion of them. The sample records a few hundred thousand clones, about 88% being singletons. Sequencing used PBMCs or T cells enriched from blood (not recorded which). The source is a woman in her thirties or forties who had recovered from COVID-19.

This chain uses TRBV11-2 with TRBJ2-3; no clear D. This CDR3 is 14 amino acids long. Per the germline V gene, CDR1 is SGHAT and CDR2 is FQNNGV. V was trimmed by 2 bases and J by 5 bases, leaving 11 bases between them. CDR3 nucleotides: TGTGCCAGCAGCTTACAGAGGTTGAGAGATACGCAGTATTTT. Its translation is CASSLQRLRDTQYF.

The J gene is TRBJ2-3, the V gene TRBV19; weak D call: TRBD2 (6 bases). Trimming cost V 4 bases and J 3 bases, with 17 bases left between them. There are 16 residues in the CDR3. Germline loops: CDR1 LNHDA, CDR2 SQIVND (reference sequence). CDR3 DNA sequence: TGTGCCAGTAGTAATTATGCGGGGCCCTTGACAGATACGCAGTATTTT. This sequence encodes CASSNYAGPLTDTQYF.

The chain couples TRBV6-5 to TRBJ1-1, with 8 bases matching TRBD1. Germline V lookup: CDR1 MNHEY, CDR2 SVGAGI. This CDR3 region has 15 residues. V was pared by 6 bases and J by 3 bases, with 9 bases of the junction left unmatched. CDR3 DNA: TGTGCCAGCAGAAAGCAGGGGGCCAGGGACACTGAAGCTTTCTTT. Translation: CASRKQGARDTEAFF.

V gene TRBV5-1 combines with J gene TRBJ2-3; TRBD2 might be the D (6 bases). Germline V lookup: CDR1 SGHRS, CDR2 YFSETQ. The CDR3 loop spans 15 amino acids. Trimming took off 6 bases at V and 4 bases at J, with 18 bases between the two ends. The CDR3 is CASTAGPSRADTQYF. The CDR3 region has the DNA TGCGCCAGCACCGCGGGACCTTCCCGGGCAGATACGCAGTATTTT. Full variable domain (outside the CDR3, taken from reference TRBV5-1 and TRBJ2-3): KAGVTQTPRYLIKTRGQQVTLSCSPISGHRSVSWYQQTPGQGLQFLFEYFSETQRNKGNFPGRFSGRQFSNSRSEMNVSTLELGDSALYLCASTAGPSRADTQYFGPGTRLTVL.

The gene calls are TRBV28 and TRBJ1-4; D unresolved. The germline gives CDR1 MDHEN, CDR2 SYDVKM. The CDR3 totals 13 residues. Trimming removed 5 bases from V and 7 bases from J, with 11 bases in between. Here the CDR3 DNA reads TGTGCCAGCAGTCCAGACTTGGGTGAAAAACTGTTTTTT. It encodes CASSPDLGEKLFF.

The rearrangement joins TRBV28 to TRBJ2-2, with TRBD2 matching over 8 bases. V was pared by 3 bases and J by 0 bases, with 12 bases of the junction left unmatched. The germline V gene encodes CDR1 MDHEN and CDR2 SYDVKM. This CDR3 has 19 residues. CDR3 coding DNA: TGTGCCAGCAGTTTCTTTTACTCGAGCGGGGGCGCGAACACCGGGGAGCTGTTTTTT. As protein: CASSFFYSSGGANTGELFF. Full variable domain (outside the CDR3, taken from reference TRBV28 and TRBJ2-2): DVKVTQSSRYLVKRTGEKVFLECVQDMDHENMFWYRQDPGLGLRLIYFSYDVKMKEKGDIPEGYSVSREKKERFSLILESASTNQTSMYLCASSFFYSSGGANTGELFFGEGSRLTVL.

This chain connects TRBV2 to TRBJ1-1; TRBD1 might be the D (5 bases). The CDR3 has 13 amino acids. The V gene's germline CDR1 is SNHLY and CDR2 FYNNEI. V was pared by 7 bases and J by 5 bases, with 14 bases between. The chain's CDR3 is CASNGDSKTEAFF. The CDR3 bases are TGTGCCAGCAACGGCGACAGCAAGACTGAAGCTTTCTTT.

CDR3 region: CASSLVTSGGTHTGELFF. The CDR3 DNA follows: TGTGCCAGCAGCTTAGTGACTAGCGGGGGGACACACACCGGGGAGCTGTTTTTT. This chain connects TRBV7-8 to TRBJ2-2; 13 nucleotides align to TRBD2. There are 18 residues in the CDR3. Trimming took 1 base from V and 3 from J; bases not matched to a gene: 5. The germline V gene encodes CDR1 SGHVS and CDR2 FQNEAQ.

The gene calls are TRBV7-9 and TRBJ2-7; the D is unclear. The CDR3 is 13 amino acids. V was cut by 3 bases and J by 4 bases, with 10 bases left in between. In germline, CDR1 is SEHNR, CDR2 FQNEAQ (reference sequence). CDR3 sequence reads: CASSFSLTYEQYF. DNA for the CDR3: TGTGCCAGCAGCTTCTCCTTAACTTACGAGCAGTACTTC.

A single count supports this clone. The chain carries TRBV10-3 and TRBJ1-2; 9 nucleotides agree with TRBD1. Losses at the gene ends were 6 bases for V and 8 bases for J; bases not matched to a gene: 4. Germline CDR1 reads ENHRY; CDR2 reads SYGVKD. This CDR3 contains 12 residues. In nucleotides, the CDR3 is TGTGCCATCAGACGGACAGGGGACGGCTACACCTTC. Protein sequence: CAIRRTGDGYTF.

This rearrangement joins TRBV7-9 to TRBJ1-2; perhaps TRBD1 as D (6 bases). The V end was cut by 3 bases, the J end by 5 bases, with 7 bases between. The CDR3 sequence is 12 residues long. CDR1 and CDR2 (germline): SEHNR, FQNEAQ (reference sequence). As DNA, the CDR3 is TGTGCCAGCAGCTTTACAGGGTATGGCTACACCTTC. It is translated as CASSFTGYGYTF.

The table lists this clone with a count of one. The chain carries TRBV4-3 and TRBJ2-7; D gene unclear. Germline assignment: CDR1 LGHNA and CDR2 YSLEER. With 0 bases removed from V and 0 bases from J, the gap between germline ends came to 6 bases. This CDR3 has 14 residues. In nucleotides, the CDR3 is TGCGCCAGCAGCCAAGACAGTCGCTCCTACGAGCAGTACTTC. It yields the protein CASSQDSRSYEQYF.

This chain uses TRBV3-1 (or the pseudogene TRBV3-2) with TRBJ1-2, with TRBD1 matching over 7 bases. Germline V gene sequence: CDR1 LGHDT, CDR2 YNNKEL (reference sequence). The CDR3 loop spans 19 amino acids. Trimming took 2 bases from V and 5 from J; bases not matched to a gene: 20. CDR3 DNA: TGTGCCAGCAGCCAACACCCGGACAGGCGCCTTTACGGCAGGTATGGCTACACCTTC. Translation: CASSQHPDRRLYGRYGYTF.

The chain employs TRBV18 and TRBJ2-1; D perhaps matches TRBD2 (6 bases). This CDR3 contains 18 residues. Per germline, CDR1 KGHSH and CDR2 LQKENI. Between the trimmed V and J ends, which lost 0 bases and 0 bases, there was a span of 15 bases. CDR3 in amino acids: CASSPPGGGSRSYNEQFF. CDR3 nucleotides: TGTGCCAGCTCACCACCCGGCGGAGGGAGTCGCTCCTACAATGAGCAGTTCTTC. Combining the CDR3 with reference TRBV18 and TRBJ2-1 gives the whole variable domain NAGVMQNPRHLVRRRGQEARLRCSPMKGHSHVYWYRQLPEEGLKFMVYLQKENIIDESGMPKERFSAEFPKEGPSILRIQQVVRGDSAAYFCASSPPGGGSRSYNEQFFGPGTRLTVL.

The chain employs TRBV24-1 and TRBJ2-7; D is possibly TRBD1 (6 bases). Germline V gene lookup returns CDR1 KGHDR and CDR2 SFDVKD. The CDR3 spans 12 residues. Trimming shortened V by 4 bases and J by 4 bases, and 7 bases separated the two germline ends. The CDR3 DNA follows: TGTGCCACCAGTGAGCAGGGGTACGAGCAGTACTTC. It specifies CATSEQGYEQYF.

The chain combines TRBV5-1 with TRBJ2-1, with a tentative D call TRBD1 (5 bases). The V gene's germline CDR1 is SGHRS and CDR2 YFSETQ. This CDR3 spans 15 amino acids. Trimming shortened V by 4 bases and J by 3 bases, and 14 bases separated the two germline ends. The CDR3 DNA sequence: TGCGCCAGCAGCCTGTCTGGGCAGGGCTACAATGAGCAGTTCTTC. Translated: CASSLSGQGYNEQFF.

The V gene is TRBV7-3, the J gene TRBJ2-3, with 7 bases identical to TRBD2. This CDR3 has 16 amino acids. Trimming cost V 4 bases and J 1 base; bases outside gene matches: 8. Germline V gives CDR1 SGHTA, CDR2 FQGTGA. CDR3 nucleotides: TGTGCCAGCAGCTATATAGCGGGCCCCGGCACAGATACGCAGTATTTT. It codes for CASSYIAGPGTDTQYF.

V usage is TRBV2 and J usage is TRBJ1-5; 7 bases are a match to TRBD1. The CDR3 extends over 14 amino acids. CDR1 SNHLY and CDR2 FYNNEI come from the germline V gene. V shed 5 bases and J 6 bases; nucleotides not matched to a gene: 7. CDR3 sequence: CASSPQGILQPQHF. CDR3 bases: TGTGCCAGCAGTCCACAGGGGATCCTTCAGCCCCAGCATTTT. The complete variable domain, with remaining parts taken from reference TRBV2 and TRBJ1-5, reads EPEVTQTPSHQVTQMGQEVILRCVPISNHLYFYWYRQILGQKVEFLVSFYNNEISEKSEIFDDQFSVERPDGSNFTLKIRSTKLEDSAMYFCASSPQGILQPQHFGDGTRLSIL.

This clone was recorded a few times. The sample has other DNA sequences that encode this CDR3 too. The rearrangement joins TRBV7-2 to TRBJ1-3; D ambiguous. Trimming cost V 1 base and J 0 bases, with 4 bases left between them. The germline CDR1 and CDR2 sequences are SGHTA and FQGNSA. There are 14 residues in the CDR3. The DNA for the CDR3 is TGTGCCAGCAGCTTAGATAGCTCTGGAAACACCATATATTTT. It specifies CASSLDSSGNTIYF.

CDR3 DNA sequence: TGTGCCAGCAGCCCAGGCGGCAGGGGTTGGGAGACCCAGTACTTC. Protein sequence: CASSPGGRGWETQYF. V and J are TRBV7-3 and TRBJ2-5, with D tentatively TRBD1 (6 bases). The V and J ends lost 5 bases and 5 bases respectively, with 18 bases between them. CDR3 length equals 15 residues. In germline, CDR1 is SGHTA, CDR2 FQGTGA.

The V and J genes are TRBV5-4 and TRBJ1-1; TRBD1 matches 7 bases. The CDR3 consists of 15 residues. Germline CDR1 is SGHNT and CDR2 is YYREEE (reference sequence). After removal of 3 bases from V and 4 bases from J, the junction contained 9 bases not matched to a gene. CDR3 DNA: TGTGCCAGCAGCTCGAAAAGACAGGGAGGCACTGAAGCTTTCTTT. Encoded protein: CASSSKRQGGTEAFF.

The rearrangement joins TRBV28 to TRBJ1-4, with D perhaps matching TRBD1 (6 bases). This CDR3 has 14 amino acids. Germline V gene lookup returns CDR1 MDHEN and CDR2 SYDVKM. Trimming removed 3 bases from V and 8 bases from J, with 13 bases in between. The CDR3: CASSFQRGFEKLFF. For the CDR3, the DNA is TGTGCCAGCAGTTTCCAAAGGGGGTTCGAAAAACTGTTTTTT.

This chain joins TRBV14 and TRBJ1-1, with TRBD1 as a possible D gene (5 bases). V gave up 4 bases and J gave up 2 bases, with 14 bases separating them. The CDR3 spans 15 residues. Germline loops: CDR1 SGHDN, CDR2 FVKESK. The CDR3 coding sequence is TGTGCCAGCAGCCCCTACGGGGGAGTTAACACTGAAGCTTTCTTT. It codes for CASSPYGGVNTEAFF. The full variable domain, in which reference TRBV14 and TRBJ1-1 provide the parts outside the CDR3, is EAGVTQFPSHSVIEKGQTVTLRCDPISGHDNLYWYRRVMGKEIKFLLHFVKESKQDESGMPNNRFLAERTGGTYSTLKVQPAELEDSGVYFCASSPYGGVNTEAFFGQGTRLTVV.

This chain connects TRBV7-3 to TRBJ2-2; tentatively, D is TRBD1 (6 bases). Germline V CDR1 and CDR2: SGHTA, FQGTGA. Deletions cut 6 bases from V and 0 bases from J, with 17 bases between. The CDR3 totals 17 residues. CDR3 nucleotides: TGTGCCAGCAGTCTAATCCCGGACAGCGCGAACACCGGGGAGCTGTTTTTT. Encoded protein: CASSLIPDSANTGELFF.

A single count supports this clone. The DNA is omitted, as the CDR3 cannot be located on it reliably, and the CDR3 follows TCRdb's listing. V gene TRBV11-3 combines with J gene TRBJ2-7; the table's D call of TRBD1 was not tested on the DNA. The CDR3 region is 14 residues in length, termini included. Germline V lookup: CDR1 SGHNT, CDR2 YENEEA. The CDR3 protein is CASSLVGEGAWKYF.

The V and J genes are TRBV18 and TRBJ2-4; TRBD2 matches at 7 bases. V was pared by 2 bases and J by 7 bases, with 8 bases of the junction left unmatched. Germline V lookup: CDR1 KGHSH, CDR2 LQKENI. The CDR3 extends over 15 amino acids. The DNA for the CDR3 is TGTGCCAGCTCACCAAACGGGGGGACCGAGAACATTCAGTACTTC. As protein: CASSPNGGTENIQYF. Variable domain in full (rest from reference TRBV18 and TRBJ2-4): NAGVMQNPRHLVRRRGQEARLRCSPMKGHSHVYWYRQLPEEGLKFMVYLQKENIIDESGMPKERFSAEFPKEGPSILRIQQVVRGDSAAYFCASSPNGGTENIQYFGAGTRLSVL.

The rearrangement links TRBV19 to TRBJ2-7, with D perhaps TRBD1 (7 bases). Trimming cost V 6 bases and J 0 bases, with 15 bases left between them. The length of the CDR3 is 15 residues. Germline-derived CDR1 and CDR2 are LNHDA and SQIVND (reference sequence). The CDR3 sequence: CASRIAGGSSYEQYF. CDR3 sequence (DNA): TGTGCCAGTAGAATTGCAGGGGGGAGCTCCTACGAGCAGTACTTC.

The chain joins TRBV29-1 to TRBJ2-7, with TRBD1 identical over 7 bases. Trimming took 6 bases from V and 6 from J; bases not matched to a gene: 11. Germline V gene data show CDR1 as SQVTM and CDR2 as ANQGSEA. The CDR3 runs to 13 residues. The CDR3 loop is CSVATGNGREQYF. CDR3 nucleotides: TGCAGCGTCGCGACAGGGAATGGTCGCGAGCAGTACTTC.

V and J are TRBV19 and TRBJ2-2; D is perhaps TRBD2 (6 bases). The CDR3 spans 14 residues. Germline CDR1 and CDR2: LNHDA and SQIVND (reference sequence). V was clipped by 1 base and J by 4 bases, with 7 bases between them. The CDR3 sequence: CASSIGGVTGELFF. The CDR3 DNA sequence: TGTGCCAGTAGTATAGGGGGGGTCACCGGGGAGCTGTTTTTT.

The chain couples TRBV5-4 to TRBJ2-7; 7 bases align to TRBD1. With V trimmed by 5 bases and J by 2 bases, 10 bases remained unmatched. The CDR3 consists of 15 residues. CDR1 SGHNT and CDR2 YYREEE come from the germline V gene (reference sequence). CDR3 bases: TGTGCCAGCAGTCACCGGGACAGCCACGCCTACGAGCAGTACTTC. Protein: CASSHRDSHAYEQYF.